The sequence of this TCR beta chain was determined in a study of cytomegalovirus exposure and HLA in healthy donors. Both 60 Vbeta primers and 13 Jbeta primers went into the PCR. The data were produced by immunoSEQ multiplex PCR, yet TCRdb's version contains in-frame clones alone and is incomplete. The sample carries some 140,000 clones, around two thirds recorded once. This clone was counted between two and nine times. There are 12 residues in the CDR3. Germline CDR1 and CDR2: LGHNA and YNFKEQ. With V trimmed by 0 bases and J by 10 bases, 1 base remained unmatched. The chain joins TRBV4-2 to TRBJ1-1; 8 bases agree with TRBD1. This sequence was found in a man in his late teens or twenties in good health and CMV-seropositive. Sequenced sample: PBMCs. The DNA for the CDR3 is TGTGCCAGCAGCCAAGATACAGGGGGAGCTTTCTTT. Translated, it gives CASSQDTGGAFF.